The clone carrying this T cell receptor (beta chain) was counted between two and nine times. Antigen: not known. This entry is derived from a study of response to subunit inactivated influenza vaccine. The CDR3 totals 11 residues. V lost 2 bases to trimming and J lost 3 bases, with 5 bases between them. Germline V gene data show CDR1 as DFQATT and CDR2 as SNEGSKA (reference sequence). The study's findings and limits: With each seasonal influenza vaccination, the authors suggested, few new T cells are recruited.

Each CDR3 protein is one row after TCRdb ran MiXCR on the RT-PCR reads. The sample lists 540,000 or so distinct CDR3 sequences, roughly 13% occurring once. The TCR was taken from a man aged 50-60 years who received an inactivated influenza vaccine. The sample in question was PBMCs from blood, obtained 35 to 45 days after vaccination. The rearrangement uses TRBV20-1 and TRBJ2-7; D remains ambiguous. As DNA, the CDR3 is TGCAGTGCTAGACGGAACTACGAGCAGTACTTC. Its protein is CSARRNYEQYF.